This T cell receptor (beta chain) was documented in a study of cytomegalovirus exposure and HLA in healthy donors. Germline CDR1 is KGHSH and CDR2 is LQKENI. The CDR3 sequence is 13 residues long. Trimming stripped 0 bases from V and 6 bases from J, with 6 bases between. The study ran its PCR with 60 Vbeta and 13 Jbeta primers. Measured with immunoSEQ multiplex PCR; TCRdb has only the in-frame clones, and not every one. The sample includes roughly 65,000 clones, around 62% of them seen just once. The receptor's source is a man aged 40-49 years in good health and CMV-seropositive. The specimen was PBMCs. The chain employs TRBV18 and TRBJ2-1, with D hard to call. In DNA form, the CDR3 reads TGTGCCAGCTCACCACCGACTGGCAATGAGCAGTTCTTC. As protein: CASSPPTGNEQFF. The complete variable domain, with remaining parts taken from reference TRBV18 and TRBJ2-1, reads NAGVMQNPRHLVRRRGQEARLRCSPMKGHSHVYWYRQLPEEGLKFMVYLQKENIIDESGMPKERFSAEFPKEGPSILRIQQVVRGDSAAYFCASSPPTGNEQFFGPGTRLTVL.